The 19 T cell receptor beta chains below all came from one sample that was sequenced in a study of T-cell memory formation after mild COVID-19. TCRdb ran MiXCR on the 5' RACE reads and lists one entry per CDR3 protein. Of around 500,000 distinct CDR3 sequences listed, roughly 20% are singletons. Sample: PBMCs or a T cell subset sorted from them (not recorded which). Receptor source: an adult woman who had mild COVID-19 (a few samples of this study predate the infection). Cell type and time point are not known.

The chain uses TRBV5-1 and TRBJ2-2, with a weak D call TRBD2 (5 bases). Germline lookup yields CDR1 SGHRS and CDR2 YFSETQ. The CDR3 length is 15 residues. Trimming stripped 2 bases from V and 4 bases from J, with 12 bases between. CDR3: CASSLLPGSTGELFF. The CDR3 DNA reads TGCGCCAGCAGCTTACTCCCGGGGTCCACCGGGGAGCTGTTTTTT. Looking up the rest from reference TRBV5-1 and TRBJ2-2 gives the full variable domain: KAGVTQTPRYLIKTRGQQVTLSCSPISGHRSVSWYQQTPGQGLQFLFEYFSETQRNKGNFPGRFSGRQFSNSRSEMNVSTLELGDSALYLCASSLLPGSTGELFFGEGSRLTVL.

The rearrangement joins TRBV11-2 to TRBJ2-1; perhaps TRBD1 as D (6 bases). CDR3 length: 18 residues. Trimming removed 1 base at V and 0 bases at J, with 16 bases between. CDR1 is SGHAT and CDR2 is FQNNGV in the germline V gene. The CDR3 loop is CASSLVSSGTFSYNEQFF. CDR3 bases: TGTGCCAGCAGCTTAGTGTCCTCCGGGACATTCTCCTACAATGAGCAGTTCTTC.

In this sample, this clonotype turned up a few times. The rearrangement links TRBV5-6 to TRBJ1-1, with 7 bases that match TRBD1. The CDR3 spans 16 residues. CDR1 SGHDT and CDR2 YYEEEE come from the germline V gene. The J segment lost 4 bases and the V segment lost 4 bases, leaving 13 bases of the junction unmatched. CDR3 sequence: CASSPIQGMMITEAFF. In nucleotides, the CDR3 is TGTGCCAGCAGCCCCATACAGGGGATGATGATCACTGAAGCTTTCTTT. Full variable domain (rest looked up from reference TRBV5-6 and TRBJ1-1): DAGVTQSPTHLIKTRGQQVTLRCSPKSGHDTVSWYQQALGQGPQFIFQYYEEEERQRGNFPDRFSGHQFPNYSSELNVNALLLGDSALYLCASSPIQGMMITEAFFGQGTRLTVV.

The chain carries TRBV5-4 and TRBJ2-1; D possibly corresponds to TRBD2 (5 bases). V was cut by 0 bases and J by 12 bases, with 13 bases left in between. This CDR3 is built from 13 residues. Germline loops: CDR1 SGHNT, CDR2 YYREEE (reference sequence). The DNA of the CDR3 is TGTGCCAGCAGCTTGGTCGGGGTTTACTTGCAGTTCTTC. As protein: CASSLVGVYLQFF. Looking up the rest from reference TRBV5-4 and TRBJ2-1 gives the full variable domain: ETGVTQSPTHLIKTRGQQVTLRCSSQSGHNTVSWYQQALGQGPQFIFQYYREEENGRGNFPPRFSGLQFPNYSSELNVNALELDDSALYLCASSLVGVYLQFFGPGTRLTVL.

The chain is built from TRBV3-1 and TRBJ2-1; the D gene is possibly TRBD2 (5 bases). CDR1 is LGHDT and CDR2 is YNNKEL in the germline V gene (reference sequence). This CDR3 comprises 14 residues. V gave up 4 bases and J gave up 8 bases, with 15 bases separating them. In DNA form, the CDR3 reads TGTGCCAGCAGCCTCCGGACTGCGGAGGATGAGCAGTTCTTC. Its protein product is CASSLRTAEDEQFF.

This sequence joins TRBV5-1 and TRBJ2-3; D gene unclear. Between the trimmed V and J ends, which lost 1 base and 7 bases, there was a span of 13 bases. Germline loops: CDR1 SGHRS, CDR2 YFSETQ. The CDR3 contains 14 residues. The CDR3 sequence is CASSLYEKPHTQYF. Here the CDR3 DNA reads TGCGCCAGCAGCTTGTACGAAAAACCTCATACGCAGTATTTT.

This clonotype was seen only a few times. This chain uses TRBV7-3 with TRBJ1-1, with TRBD1 as a possible D gene (5 bases). V lost 4 bases, J lost 4 bases, and 10 bases lay in between. Germline V lookup: CDR1 SGHTA, CDR2 FQGTGA. The CDR3 is 13 amino acids. CDR3 coding DNA: TGTGCCAGCAGCTCCTCAGGGTCCACTGAAGCTTTCTTT. Residues: CASSSSGSTEAFF. The full variable domain, its missing parts supplied by reference TRBV7-3 and TRBJ1-1, is GAGVSQTPSNKVTEKGKYVELRCDPISGHTALYWYRQSLGQGPEFLIYFQGTGAADDSGLPNDRFFAVRPEGSVSTLKIQRTERGDSAVYLCASSSSGSTEAFFGQGTRLTVV.

J is TRBJ1-2 and V is TRBV9; 7 bases are shared with TRBD1. J was trimmed by 7 bases and V by 5 bases; bases with no gene match: 8. This CDR3 is 13 amino acids long. Germline V CDR1 and CDR2: SGDLS, YYNGEE. The CDR3 reads CASRENRGGGYTF. The CDR3 DNA is TGTGCCAGCAGAGAAAACAGGGGCGGTGGCTACACCTTC.

The chain joins TRBV5-1 to TRBJ2-1; 7 bases line up with TRBD1. Unmatched junction bases numbered 5, after V lost 0 bases and J lost 5 bases. Germline CDR1 and CDR2: SGHRS and YFSETQ. The CDR3 is 15 residues long. CDR3 nucleotides: TGCGCCAGCAGCTTGGAGGGGGCGCTCAACAATGAGCAGTTCTTC. Translating gives CASSLEGALNNEQFF.

The table lists this clonotype with many counts. This rearrangement joins TRBV20-1 to TRBJ2-6; tentatively, D is TRBD1 (5 bases). Trimming left V 1 base short and J 1 base short, with 8 bases between. CDR1 and CDR2 (germline): DFQATT, SNEGSKA (reference sequence). The CDR3 is 15 amino acids. In DNA form, the CDR3 reads TGCAGTGCTAGAGTTTCAGGGTCTGGGGCCAACGTCCTGACTTTC. This encodes CSARVSGSGANVLTF.

The rearrangement links TRBV20-1 to TRBJ1-5, with 8 bases that match TRBD1. CDR3 length: 13 amino acids. V lost 6 bases, J lost 6 bases, and 7 bases stayed unmatched. Germline V gives CDR1 DFQATT, CDR2 SNEGSKA (reference sequence). CDR3 loop: CSASRQGSQPQHF. The DNA for the CDR3 is TGCAGTGCCTCTAGACAGGGGAGTCAGCCCCAGCATTTT.

The V and J genes are TRBV14 and TRBJ1-4; the D is unclear. The CDR3 length is 13 residues. Per the germline V gene, CDR1 is SGHDN and CDR2 is FVKESK. V was clipped by 0 bases and J by 7 bases, with 6 bases between them. CDR3: CASSQEVGEKLFF. In nucleotides, the CDR3 is TGTGCCAGCAGCCAAGAAGTCGGTGAAAAACTGTTTTTT. Drawing the rest from reference TRBV14 and TRBJ1-4, the complete variable domain is EAGVTQFPSHSVIEKGQTVTLRCDPISGHDNLYWYRRVMGKEIKFLLHFVKESKQDESGMPNNRFLAERTGGTYSTLKVQPAELEDSGVYFCASSQEVGEKLFFGSGTQLSVL.

This clonotype appeared many times. The V gene is TRBV12-3 or TRBV12-4, the J gene TRBJ2-7, with TRBD1 as a possible D gene (5 bases). This CDR3 is built from 13 residues. Trimming removed 5 bases at V and 2 bases at J, with 10 bases between. The CDR3 region is CASSPKGAYEQYF. The CDR3 DNA follows: TGTGCCAGCAGTCCTAAAGGGGCCTACGAGCAGTACTTC.

This clonotype appeared a few times. This chain uses TRBV18 with TRBJ2-1, with D possibly being TRBD1 or TRBD2 (5 bases each). Trimming left V 3 bases short and J 1 base short, with 16 bases between. CDR1 and CDR2 from the germline V gene are KGHSH and LQKENI. The CDR3 is 17 amino acids. DNA for the CDR3: TGTGCCAGCTCACCTTCTGGGGGTCTCACATCCTACAATGAGCAGTTCTTC. Amino acids: CASSPSGGLTSYNEQFF.

The chain uses TRBV7-9 and TRBJ2-1, with 8 bases aligning to TRBD2. Trimming took 4 bases from V and 5 from J; bases not matched to a gene: 4. The CDR3 covers 14 residues. Germline-derived CDR1 and CDR2 are SEHNR and FQNEAQ (reference sequence). The CDR3 region is CASSWRGDHNEQFF. CDR3 DNA sequence: TGTGCCAGCAGCTGGCGGGGGGATCACAATGAGCAGTTCTTC.

This clonotype has a handful of counts. The rearrangement joins TRBV19 to TRBJ1-4, with 7 nucleotides matching TRBD1. This CDR3 contains 16 residues. The germline V gene has CDR1 LNHDA and CDR2 SQIVND (reference sequence). V shed 1 base, J shed 3 bases, and the junction held 5 bases outside the gene matches. The CDR3 coding sequence is TGTGCCAGTAGTATAGTTCCGGGACAGCCTAATGAAAAACTGTTTTTT. Translated: CASSIVPGQPNEKLFF. Combining the CDR3 with reference TRBV19 and TRBJ1-4 gives the whole variable domain DGGITQSPKYLFRKEGQNVTLSCEQNLNHDAMYWYRQDPGQGLRLIYYSQIVNDFQKGDIAEGYSVSREKKESFPLTVTSAQKNPTAFYLCASSIVPGQPNEKLFFGSGTQLSVL.

This clonotype was picked up many times. V gene TRBV5-1 combines with J gene TRBJ2-1; D is perhaps TRBD1 (6 bases). Germline values: CDR1 SGHRS, CDR2 YFSETQ. The CDR3 spans 14 residues. The V gene lost 0 bases and the J gene lost 4 bases, with 8 bases spanning the gap. This CDR3 reads CASSLGDIYNEQFF. As DNA, the CDR3 is TGCGCCAGCAGCTTGGGGGACATATACAATGAGCAGTTCTTC.

The rearrangement uses TRBV9 and TRBJ2-3; D is possibly TRBD2 (6 bases). The germline V gene has CDR1 SGDLS and CDR2 YYNGEE. V was pared by 4 bases and J by 3 bases, with 18 bases between. The CDR3 spans 16 residues. DNA for the CDR3: TGTGCCAGCAGCCCCAGGGACTCCGACTTGACAGATACGCAGTATTTT. Protein sequence: CASSPRDSDLTDTQYF. The full variable domain, in which reference TRBV9 and TRBJ2-3 provide the parts outside the CDR3, is DSGVTQTPKHLITATGQRVTLRCSPRSGDLSVYWYQQSLDQGLQFLIQYYNGEERAKGNILERFSAQQFPDLHSELNLSSLELGDSALYFCASSPRDSDLTDTQYFGPGTRLTVL.

This clonotype was detected many times. The chain has TRBV4-1 and TRBJ1-2; D possibly corresponds to TRBD1 (5 bases). The CDR3 runs to 15 residues. Trimming stripped 1 base from V and 2 bases from J, with 11 bases between. From germline, CDR1 is MGHRA and CDR2 YSYEKL. CDR3 nucleotide sequence: TGCGCCAGCAGCCAAGCACCCGGGACGAACTATGGCTACACCTTC. The encoded protein is CASSQAPGTNYGYTF.